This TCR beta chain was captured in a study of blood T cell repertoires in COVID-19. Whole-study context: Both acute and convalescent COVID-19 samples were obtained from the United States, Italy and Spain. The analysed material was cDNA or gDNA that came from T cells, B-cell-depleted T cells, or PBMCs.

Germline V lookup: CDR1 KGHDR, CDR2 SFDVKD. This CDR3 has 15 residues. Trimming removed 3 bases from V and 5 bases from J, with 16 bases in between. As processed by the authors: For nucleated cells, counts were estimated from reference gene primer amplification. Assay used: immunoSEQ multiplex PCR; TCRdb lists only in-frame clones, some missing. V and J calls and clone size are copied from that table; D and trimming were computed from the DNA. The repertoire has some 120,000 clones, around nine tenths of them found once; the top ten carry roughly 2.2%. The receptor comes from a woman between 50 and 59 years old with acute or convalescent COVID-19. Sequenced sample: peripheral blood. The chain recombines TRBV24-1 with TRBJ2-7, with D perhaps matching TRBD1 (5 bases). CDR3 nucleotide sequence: TGTGCCACCAGTGATAAGTCAGGGTATAAGGACGAGCAGTACTTC. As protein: CATSDKSGYKDEQYF.